This T cell receptor (beta chain) was sequenced in a study of Ad26.COV2.S vaccination and SARS-CoV-2 variants. Whole-study findings and limits: Quantification of TCR breadth and depth may have yielded underestimates of total T cell responses. Following vaccination, spike-specific CD8+ and CD4+ T cell responses reportedly exhibited substantial breadth. Breadth measured for non-spike TCRs was similar across vaccine and placebo recipients.

The table came from immunoSEQ multiplex PCR; TCRdb's copy has only in-frame clones and leaves some out. Here the sample spans fewer than 300,000 clones, approximately 89% being singletons. To note about this clone: Antigen specificity is unknown.

The treatment is: around 19 received Ad26.COV2.S at low or high dose, single or two shots; roughly 5 received placebo; per-sample allocation not given. On day 63 after the first injection, vaccine and placebo recipients gave samples. Trimming removed 5 bases from V and 7 bases from J; junction bases left unmatched: 7. This CDR3 comprises 16 residues. CDR1 and CDR2 from the germline V gene are SGHTA and FQGTGA. This clonotype was obtained from a person aged 18 to 65 who received the Ad26.COV2.S COVID-19 vaccine or a placebo. This specimen consisted of peripheral blood, obtained in a trial of Ad26.COV2.S vaccine versus placebo. The chain has TRBV7-3 and TRBJ2-1, with 14 bases aligning to TRBD2. The CDR3 DNA follows: TGTGCCAGCAGCAACGGACTAGCGGGGGGTATTAATGAGCAGTTCTTC. It is translated as CASSNGLAGGINEQFF.